Listed here are 27 T cell receptor beta chains from one sample, sequenced in a study of T cells in Graves' hyperthyroidism and ophthalmopathy. Amplification of TCR beta CDR3 regions used RNA as the template. The study used the HTBI primer set for a first-round RT-PCR of the TCR CDR3. TCRdb re-analysed the multiplex PCR reads in MiXCR, keeping a single row per CDR3 protein. The sample lists roughly 800,000 distinct CDR3 sequences; roughly 40% were seen once. The source material was blood. These TCRs come from a man aged 18 to 29 with Graves' hyperthyroidism.

In its sample, this clonotype was seen many times. The chain couples TRBV20-1 to TRBJ2-5; tentative D call: TRBD2 (6 bases). The germline V gene has CDR1 DFQATT and CDR2 SNEGSKA (reference sequence). This CDR3 comprises 14 residues. With 6 bases removed from V and 5 bases from J, the gap between germline ends came to 19 bases. The CDR3 sequence: CSASWLAEDETQYF. The CDR3, as DNA: TGCAGTGCCTCGTGGTTAGCGGAGGACGAGACCCAGTACTTC.

This clonotype was detected ten times or more. The V call is TRBV20-1, the J call TRBJ1-2; D unresolved. V was pared by 0 bases and J by 4 bases, with 15 bases between. The V gene's germline CDR1 is DFQATT and CDR2 SNEGSKA (reference sequence). The CDR3 runs 15 residues. CDR3 DNA sequence: TGCAGTGCTAGAGATGGGGTCCGGGCGTTCTATGGCTACACCTTC. As protein: CSARDGVRAFYGYTF.

This clonotype was found a few times. V is TRBV7-2 and J is TRBJ1-1; 8 positions match TRBD1. The germline CDR1 and CDR2 sequences are SGHTA and FQGNSA. CDR3 length: 15 amino acids. Trimming cost V 4 bases and J 1 base; bases outside gene matches: 5. In DNA, the CDR3 is TGTGCCAGCAGCTCTACGGGACAGGAGAACACTGAAGCTTTCTTT. Its protein product is CASSSTGQENTEAFF. Variable domain in full (rest from reference TRBV7-2 and TRBJ1-1): GAGVSQSPSNKVTEKGKDVELRCDPISGHTALYWYRQSLGQGLEFLIYFQGNSAPDKSGLPSDRFSAERTGGSVSTLTIQRTQQEDSAVYLCASSSTGQENTEAFFGQGTRLTVV.

This clonotype was observed many times. The chain employs TRBV19 and TRBJ1-5; D is undetermined. Trimming took off 3 bases at V and 5 bases at J, with 8 bases between the two ends. This CDR3 region has 13 residues. Germline-derived CDR1 and CDR2 are LNHDA and SQIVND (reference sequence). DNA for the CDR3: TGTGCCAGTAGTATCTATAAGGATCAGCCCCAGCATTTT. Translating it yields CASSIYKDQPQHF. Full variable domain (missing parts from reference TRBV19 and TRBJ1-5): DGGITQSPKYLFRKEGQNVTLSCEQNLNHDAMYWYRQDPGQGLRLIYYSQIVNDFQKGDIAEGYSVSREKKESFPLTVTSAQKNPTAFYLCASSIYKDQPQHFGDGTRLSIL.

This clonotype was seen repeatedly, ten times or more. The chain carries TRBV10-3 and TRBJ1-2; 8 bases are a match to TRBD1. Trimming removed 6 bases from V and 7 bases from J; junction bases left unmatched: 4. The germline gives CDR1 ENHRY, CDR2 SYGVKD. The CDR3 has 12 amino acids. The CDR3 sequence is CAIRTGDGGYTF. CDR3 DNA sequence: TGTGCCATCAGGACAGGGGATGGTGGCTACACCTTC.

The chain joins TRBV6-5 to TRBJ1-1; D is uncertain. The CDR3 length is 14 residues. Germline CDR1 is MNHEY and CDR2 is SVGAGI. Trimming took off 4 bases at V and 3 bases at J, with 12 bases between the two ends. The CDR3 coding sequence is TGTGCCAGCAGTTTTACCGGAATAGACACTGAAGCTTTCTTT. Translation gives CASSFTGIDTEAFF.

This clonotype was recorded at least ten times. The rearrangement joins TRBV10-3 to TRBJ1-3; D not certain. V dropped 4 bases and J dropped 4 bases, with 8 bases sitting between them. The germline V gene encodes CDR1 ENHRY and CDR2 SYGVKD. The CDR3 runs 13 residues. DNA for the CDR3: TGTGCCATCAGTGCGACGTCAGGAAACACCATATATTTT. It encodes CAISATSGNTIYF.

This clonotype was seen ten or more times. The chain links TRBV15 to TRBJ2-5; 11 bases align to TRBD2. CDR3 length: 15 residues. The germline V gene has CDR1 LNHNV and CDR2 YYDKDF (reference sequence). With 3 bases clipped from V and 1 base from J, the junction kept 1 base outside the gene matches. CDR3 sequence (DNA): TGTGCCACCAGCAGGACTAGCGGGGTCCAAGAGACCCAGTACTTC. Protein: CATSRTSGVQETQYF.

The rearrangement links TRBV7-8 to TRBJ2-2, with D uncertain. The CDR3 runs 14 residues. Trimming removed 6 bases from V and 4 bases from J, with 12 bases in between. From germline, CDR1 is SGHVS and CDR2 FQNEAQ. The CDR3 DNA follows: TGTGCCAGCAGTTCCTATCCGGTCACCGGGGAGCTGTTTTTT. It yields the protein CASSSYPVTGELFF.

The chain has TRBV10-2 and TRBJ1-2; no clear D. V gave up 0 bases and J gave up 6 bases, with 11 bases separating them. The germline gives CDR1 WSHSY, CDR2 SAAADI. The CDR3 has 14 residues. The CDR3 is CASSESEGGDGYTF. The CDR3 DNA follows: TGCGCCAGCAGTGAGTCGGAGGGCGGGGATGGCTACACCTTC.

This clonotype was observed a handful of times. The chain joins TRBV7-9 to TRBJ2-7; 9 bases map to TRBD1. This CDR3 is built from 14 residues. Germline lookup yields CDR1 SEHNR and CDR2 FQNEAQ (reference sequence). The ends lost 5 bases at V and 3 bases at J; junction bases unmatched: 5. The chain's CDR3 is CASSHRQGGYEQYF. Written as DNA, the CDR3 is TGTGCCAGCAGCCACCGACAGGGGGGCTACGAGCAGTACTTC. Supplemented by reference TRBV7-9 and TRBJ2-7, the full variable domain reads DTGVSQNPRHKITKRGQNVTFRCDPISEHNRLYWYRQTLGQGPEFLTYFQNEAQLEKSRLLSDRFSAERPKGSFSTLEIQRTEQGDSAMYLCASSHRQGGYEQYFGPGTRLTVT.

Turning to this clonotype: Its ends do not fully match the called genes, so a read error is possible. This chain links TRBV7-2 with TRBJ2-5; 9 bases agree with TRBD1. Germline V gene lookup returns CDR1 SGHTA and CDR2 FQGNSA. This CDR3 contains 15 residues. The CDR3 region is CASSSTTGTGETQYF. CDR3 bases: TGCGCCAGCAGCTCGACAACCGGGACAGGGGAGACCCAGTACTTC.

Only a few counts were recorded for this clonotype. This chain links TRBV19 with TRBJ2-6; TRBD1 might be the D (6 bases). CDR1 and CDR2 from the germline V gene are LNHDA and SQIVND (reference sequence). This CDR3 spans 16 amino acids. V was clipped by 0 bases and J by 3 bases, with 9 bases between them. The CDR3 coding sequence is TGTGCCAGTAGTATAGATCAGGGGAGTGGGGCCAACGTCCTGACTTTC. It is translated as CASSIDQGSGANVLTF.

This clonotype was counted at least ten times. The chain joins TRBV20-1 to TRBJ2-7, with D unclear. There are 11 residues in the CDR3. Germline CDR1 reads DFQATT; CDR2 reads SNEGSKA (reference sequence). V was cut by 3 bases and J by 0 bases, with 3 bases left in between. CDR3 bases: TGCAGTGCTAGCCTCTCCTACGAGCAGTACTTC. This encodes CSASLSYEQYF.

This clonotype was counted many times. The rearrangement uses TRBV24-1 and TRBJ2-2; D unresolved. CDR3 size: 15 residues. Germline CDR1 reads KGHDR; CDR2 reads SFDVKD. With 3 bases removed from V and 0 bases from J, the gap between germline ends came to 7 bases. The DNA for the CDR3 is TGTGCCACCAGTGATCCTGAGCCGAACACCGGGGAGCTGTTTTTT. Residues: CATSDPEPNTGELFF.

The chain couples TRBV7-9 to TRBJ1-4; D not certain. This CDR3 has 14 amino acids. The germline CDR1 and CDR2 sequences are SEHNR and FQNEAQ (reference sequence). Trimming left V 5 bases short and J 7 bases short, with 14 bases between. The CDR3 loop reads CASSHRRESEKLFF. The CDR3 nucleotides read TGTGCCAGCAGCCACCGTCGGGAGTCTGAAAAACTGTTTTTT.

This chain joins TRBV9 and TRBJ1-1; D not resolved. The CDR3 is 14 amino acids. Germline-derived CDR1 and CDR2 are SGDLS and YYNGEE. V lost 0 bases and J 0 bases, leaving 6 bases between the germline ends. CDR3 in amino acids: CASSVGDLNTEAFF. For the CDR3, the DNA is TGTGCCAGCAGCGTAGGGGATCTGAACACTGAAGCTTTCTTT.

About this clonotype itself: Relative to the germline gene, one junction end is altered; a read error may explain this. The V call is TRBV7-2, the J call TRBJ2-7, with D possibly called TRBD1 or TRBD2 (5 bases each). The germline CDR1 and CDR2 sequences are SGHTA and FQGNSA. The CDR3 totals 16 residues. The CDR3 DNA reads TGTGCCAGCAGTTTAGCCGGGACGTCCCCTAGATCGGAGCAGTACTTC. Translated, it gives CASSLAGTSPRSEQYF.

This sequence joins TRBV6-2 or TRBV6-3 and TRBJ2-7, with D possibly being TRBD2 (5 bases). Germline assignment: CDR1 MNHEY and CDR2 SVGEGT. Trimming removed 2 bases at V and 2 bases at J, with 10 bases between. This CDR3 comprises 14 residues. The CDR3 is CASSYVRGAYEQYF. CDR3 nucleotides: TGTGCCAGCAGTTACGTTCGGGGTGCCTACGAGCAGTACTTC.

The sample holds many counts of this clonotype. This chain joins TRBV2 and TRBJ2-5; D is perhaps TRBD1 (6 bases). CDR1 and CDR2 (germline): SNHLY, FYNNEI. The CDR3 spans 14 residues. The V end was cut by 6 bases, the J end by 2 bases, with 13 bases between. The CDR3 protein is CASRLQGGQETQYF. CDR3 DNA sequence: TGTGCCAGCAGGCTACAGGGTGGGCAAGAGACCCAGTACTTC.

This clonotype was seen a handful of times. The chain uses TRBV5-1 and TRBJ2-7; TRBD2 matches at 9 bases. This CDR3 is 13 amino acids long. CDR1 and CDR2 (germline): SGHRS, YFSETQ. The ends lost 0 bases at V and 7 bases at J; junction bases unmatched: 2. Here the CDR3 DNA reads TGCGCCAGCAGCTTGGGCGGGGGGGAAGAGCAGTACTTC. This translates into CASSLGGGEEQYF.

As regards this clonotype: A much more abundant neighbour one base away suggests this may be a read error. The chain employs TRBV2 and TRBJ2-5, with 7 positions matching TRBD1. Looked up from germline, CDR1 is SNHLY and CDR2 is FYNNEI. This CDR3 is 14 amino acids long. Trimming removed 8 bases from V and 4 bases from J; junction bases left unmatched: 10. CDR3 region: CASARGQAGETQYF. In DNA form, the CDR3 reads TGTGCCAGCGCGCGCGGACAGGCGGGAGAGACCCAGTACTTC.

The chain couples TRBV19 to TRBJ1-5; D is unresolved. Germline loops: CDR1 LNHDA, CDR2 SQIVND (reference sequence). The CDR3 contains 15 residues. Trimming shortened V by 3 bases and J by 6 bases, and 15 bases separated the two germline ends. CDR3 in amino acids: CASSISRARSQPQHF. CDR3 coding DNA: TGTGCCAGTAGTATTTCCCGGGCTCGGAGTCAGCCCCAGCATTTT.

This CDR3 reads CSASQGDTEAFF. The DNA of the CDR3 is TGCAGCGCGAGCCAGGGGGACACTGAAGCTTTCTTT. The chain links TRBV29-1 to TRBJ1-1; 7 bases line up with TRBD1. This CDR3 has 12 amino acids. Germline CDR1 is SQVTM and CDR2 is ANQGSEA. With V trimmed by 7 bases and J by 3 bases, 5 bases remained unmatched.

The chain links TRBV19 to TRBJ1-2; maybe TRBD1 (5 bases). The V and J ends lost 4 bases and 3 bases respectively, with 12 bases between them. Germline lookup yields CDR1 LNHDA and CDR2 SQIVND (reference sequence). The CDR3 loop spans 14 amino acids. The CDR3 nucleotides read TGTGCCAGTAGTAGCCTGAGAGGGGACTATGGCTACACCTTC. Translating it yields CASSSLRGDYGYTF.

With regard to this clonotype: Because the CDR3 is missing its conserved closing phenylalanine or tryptophan, this is likely a read error. The V gene is TRBV20-1, the J gene TRBJ1-5, with D perhaps TRBD1 (5 bases). From germline, CDR1 is DFQATT and CDR2 SNEGSKA (reference sequence). V was pared by 5 bases and J by 2 bases, with 16 bases between. This CDR3 is built from 15 residues. In DNA form, the CDR3 reads TGCAGTGCTGCCTTTGGAGGGGCCCGCAATCAGCCCCAGCATTCT. Protein sequence: CSAAFGGARNQPQHS.

V gene TRBV5-1 combines with J gene TRBJ2-2, with 9 bases fitting TRBD1. The germline CDR1 and CDR2 sequences are SGHRS and YFSETQ. V lost 5 bases and J lost 4; bases outside the gene matches: 9. The CDR3 has 16 amino acids. In DNA form, the CDR3 reads TGCGCCAGCAGTCCTACAGGGGGCCAGGTCACCGGGGAGCTGTTTTTT. It specifies CASSPTGGQVTGELFF. Variable domain in full (rest from reference TRBV5-1 and TRBJ2-2): KAGVTQTPRYLIKTRGQQVTLSCSPISGHRSVSWYQQTPGQGLQFLFEYFSETQRNKGNFPGRFSGRQFSNSRSEMNVSTLELGDSALYLCASSPTGGQVTGELFFGEGSRLTVL.